This TCR beta chain was recovered during a study of radiation and T cells in renal cell carcinoma. Study-level points and caveats: In nephrectomy-only tumors, top 100 clonotypes averaged around 40%, versus approximately 50% irradiated.

This CDR3 has 16 amino acids. V was pared by 2 bases and J by 4 bases, with 8 bases of the junction left unmatched. In germline, CDR1 is SGHTA, CDR2 FQGNSA. Sequencing was performed with immunoSEQ multiplex PCR; in TCRdb, only in-frame clones are kept and a portion is missing. The sample carries roughly 9,000 clones, approximately 62% recorded once. A single count supports this clone. The antigen is undetermined. Treatment reported: 15 Gy SBRT to primary tumor, nephrectomy 4 weeks later. Nephrectomy followed 15 Gy stereotactic body radiation by 4 weeks. The chain uses TRBV7-2 and TRBJ2-3, with 8 nucleotides matching TRBD2. The sequences come from tumor tissue, collected from a patient whose treatment included radiotherapy and nephrectomy. The clonotype comes from a woman between 45 and 60 years old with renal cell carcinoma. CDR3 in DNA: TGTGCCAGCAGCTTAACGTCGGGGGGGCTCGCAGATACGCAGTATTTT. Protein product: CASSLTSGGLADTQYF.